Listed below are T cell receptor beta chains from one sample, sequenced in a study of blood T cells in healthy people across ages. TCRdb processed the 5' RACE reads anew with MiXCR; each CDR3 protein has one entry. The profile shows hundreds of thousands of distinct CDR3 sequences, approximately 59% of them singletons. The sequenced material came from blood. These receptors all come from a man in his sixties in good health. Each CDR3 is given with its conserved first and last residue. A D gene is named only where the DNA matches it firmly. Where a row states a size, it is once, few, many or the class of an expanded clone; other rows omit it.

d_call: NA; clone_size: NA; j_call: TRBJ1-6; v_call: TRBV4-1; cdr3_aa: CASSQERYPGSNSPLHF; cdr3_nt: TGCGCCAGCAGCCAGGAGAGATACCCAGGGTCCAATTCACCCCTCCACTTT
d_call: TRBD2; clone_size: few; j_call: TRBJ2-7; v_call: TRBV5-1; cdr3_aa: CASSLAGLAREQYF; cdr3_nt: TGCGCCAGCAGCTTGGCTGGACTAGCGCGCGAGCAGTACTTC
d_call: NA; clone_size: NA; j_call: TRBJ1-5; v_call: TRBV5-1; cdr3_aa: CASSNGDDAKNQPQHF; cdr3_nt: TGCGCCAGCAGTAACGGGGACGACGCCAAAAATCAGCCCCAGCATTTT
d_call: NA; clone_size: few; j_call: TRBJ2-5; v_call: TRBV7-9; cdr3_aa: CASSLPPVGETQYF; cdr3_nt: TGTGCCAGCAGCTTACCACCGGTAGGGGAGACCCAGTACTTC
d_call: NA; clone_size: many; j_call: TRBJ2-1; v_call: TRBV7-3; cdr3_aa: CASSISLNEQFF; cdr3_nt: TGTGCCAGCAGCATAAGCCTCAATGAGCAGTTCTTC
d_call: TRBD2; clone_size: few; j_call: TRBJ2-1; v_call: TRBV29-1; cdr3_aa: CSTRNSGPVAEQFF; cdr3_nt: TGCAGCACAAGGAATAGCGGGCCTGTGGCTGAGCAGTTCTTC
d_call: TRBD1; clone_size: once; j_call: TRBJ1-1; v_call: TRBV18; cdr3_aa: CASSPRQGWNTEAFF; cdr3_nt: TGTGCCAGCTCACCCCGACAGGGGTGGAACACTGAAGCTTTCTTT
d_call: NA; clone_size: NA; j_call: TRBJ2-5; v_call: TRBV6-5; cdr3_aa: CASTRTGRLGSPYF; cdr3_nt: TGTGCCAGCACGAGAACAGGGCGTCTTGGATCCCCGTACTTC
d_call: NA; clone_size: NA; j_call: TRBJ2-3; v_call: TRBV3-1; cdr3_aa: CASSQGSPGDTQYF; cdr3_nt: TGTGCCAGCAGCCAAGGGTCCCCCGGAGATACGCAGTATTTT
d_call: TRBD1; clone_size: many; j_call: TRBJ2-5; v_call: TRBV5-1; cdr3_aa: CASSFSGGVETQYF; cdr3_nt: TGCGCCAGCAGCTTTTCAGGGGGCGTTGAGACCCAGTACTTC
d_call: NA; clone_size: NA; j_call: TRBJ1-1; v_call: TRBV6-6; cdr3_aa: CASSHYVGEAFF; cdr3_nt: TGTGCCAGCAGTCACTATGTGGGCGAAGCTTTCTTT
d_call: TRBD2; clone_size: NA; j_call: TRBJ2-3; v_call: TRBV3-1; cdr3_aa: CASSGSGGDTDTQYF; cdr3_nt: TGTGCCAGCAGCGGTAGCGGGGGGGACACAGATACGCAGTATTTT
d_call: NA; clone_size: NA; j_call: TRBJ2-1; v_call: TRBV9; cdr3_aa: CASSVEQGGDEQFF; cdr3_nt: TGTGCCAGCAGCGTAGAGCAGGGCGGCGATGAGCAGTTCTTC
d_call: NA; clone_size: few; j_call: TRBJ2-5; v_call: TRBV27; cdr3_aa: CASRTGEQETQYF; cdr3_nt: TGTGCCAGCAGGACGGGGGAACAAGAGACCCAGTACTTC
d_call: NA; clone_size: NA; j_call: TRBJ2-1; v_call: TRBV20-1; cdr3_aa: CSALWGDSYNEQFF; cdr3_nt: TGCAGTGCCCTGTGGGGCGACTCCTACAATGAGCAGTTCTTC
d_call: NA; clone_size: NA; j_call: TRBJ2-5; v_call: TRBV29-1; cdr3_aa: CSVVIAAETQYF; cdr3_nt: TGCAGCGTTGTGATAGCAGCGGAGACCCAGTACTTC
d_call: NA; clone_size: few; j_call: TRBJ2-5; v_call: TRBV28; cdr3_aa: CASLESGQTQYF; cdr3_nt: TGTGCCAGCTTAGAGTCAGGCCAGACCCAGTACTTC
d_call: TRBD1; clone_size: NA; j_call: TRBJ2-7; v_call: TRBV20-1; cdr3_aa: CSVPGQGTYEQYF; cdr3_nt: TGCAGTGTTCCGGGACAGGGGACCTACGAGCAGTACTTC
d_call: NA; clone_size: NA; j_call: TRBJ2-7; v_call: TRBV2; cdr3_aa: CASSVPTYEQYF; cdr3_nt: TGTGCCAGCAGCGTTCCGACCTACGAGCAGTACTTC
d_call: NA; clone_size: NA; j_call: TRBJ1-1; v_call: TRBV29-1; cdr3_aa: CSVEENTEAFF; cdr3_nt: TGCAGCGTTGAAGAGAACACTGAAGCTTTCTTT
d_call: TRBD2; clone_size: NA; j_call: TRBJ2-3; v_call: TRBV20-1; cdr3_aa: CSALGSGGPSTDTQYF; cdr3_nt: TGCAGTGCTCTAGGGAGCGGGGGACCTAGCACAGATACGCAGTATTTT
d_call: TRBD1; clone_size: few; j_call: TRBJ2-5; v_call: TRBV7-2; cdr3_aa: CASSSMRGPGETQYF; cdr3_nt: TGTGCCAGCAGCTCAATGAGGGGGCCAGGGGAGACCCAGTACTTC
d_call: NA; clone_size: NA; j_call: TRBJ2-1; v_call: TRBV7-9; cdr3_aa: CASSGVNEQFF; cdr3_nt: TGTGCCAGCAGCGGGGTCAATGAGCAGTTCTTC
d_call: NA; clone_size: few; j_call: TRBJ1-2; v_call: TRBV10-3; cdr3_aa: CAISDGPGSNYGYTF; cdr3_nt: TGTGCCATCAGTGATGGACCCGGATCTAACTATGGCTACACCTTC
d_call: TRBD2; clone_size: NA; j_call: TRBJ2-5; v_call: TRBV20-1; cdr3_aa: CSARAAGLARETQYF; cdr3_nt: TGCAGTGCTAGAGCCGCCGGACTAGCGAGGGAGACCCAGTACTTC
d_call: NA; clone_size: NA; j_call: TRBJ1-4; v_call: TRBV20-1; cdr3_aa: CSARDVRGWSNEKLFF; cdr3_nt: TGCAGTGCTAGAGATGTCAGGGGTTGGTCTAATGAAAAACTGTTTTTT
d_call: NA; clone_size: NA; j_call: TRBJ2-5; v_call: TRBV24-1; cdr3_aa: CATSVGSQETQYF; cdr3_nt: TGTGCCACCAGTGTGGGATCTCAAGAGACCCAGTACTTC
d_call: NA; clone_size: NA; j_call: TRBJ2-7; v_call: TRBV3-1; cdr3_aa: CASSQTPSYDGRRYF; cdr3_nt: TGTGCCAGCAGCCAAACCCCCTCTTACGACGGGCGTCGGTACTTC
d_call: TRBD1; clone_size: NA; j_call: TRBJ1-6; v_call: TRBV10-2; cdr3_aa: CASSDAGGNSPLHF; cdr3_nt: TGCGCCAGCAGTGACGCAGGGGGAAACTCACCCCTCCACTTT
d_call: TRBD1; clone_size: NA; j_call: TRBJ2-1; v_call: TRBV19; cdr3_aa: CANPDRGSPEQFF; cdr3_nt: TGTGCCAACCCGGACAGGGGGTCTCCTGAGCAGTTCTTC
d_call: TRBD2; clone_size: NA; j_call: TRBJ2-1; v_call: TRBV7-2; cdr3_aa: CASSPRTSGGSYNEQFF; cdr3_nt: TGTGCCAGCAGCCCGCGGACTAGCGGGGGGTCCTACAATGAGCAGTTCTTC
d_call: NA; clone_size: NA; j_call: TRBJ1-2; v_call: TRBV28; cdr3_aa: CASRRGGRVRNGYTF; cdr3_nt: TGTGCCAGCAGGAGGGGGGGGCGGGTTCGTAACGGCTACACCTTC
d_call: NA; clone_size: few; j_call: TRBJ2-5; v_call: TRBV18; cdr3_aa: CASSPSLGETQYF; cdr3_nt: TGTGCCAGCTCACCGAGTTTGGGGGAGACCCAGTACTTC
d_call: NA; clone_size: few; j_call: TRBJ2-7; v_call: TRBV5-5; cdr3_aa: CASSFGGDFSYEQYF; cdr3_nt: TGTGCCAGCAGCTTCGGCGGTGACTTCTCCTACGAGCAGTACTTC
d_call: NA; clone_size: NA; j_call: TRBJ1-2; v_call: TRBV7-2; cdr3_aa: CASSLSKVDYGYTF; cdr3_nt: TGTGCCAGCAGCTTATCGAAGGTGGACTATGGCTACACCTTC
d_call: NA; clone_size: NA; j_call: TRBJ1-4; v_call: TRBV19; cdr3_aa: CASSAQGVGKLFF; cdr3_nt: TGTGCCAGTAGTGCACAGGGAGTGGGGAAACTGTTTTTT
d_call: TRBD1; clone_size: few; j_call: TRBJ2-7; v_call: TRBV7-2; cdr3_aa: CASMADGTGVYEQYF; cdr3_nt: TGTGCCAGCATGGCGGATGGGACAGGTGTCTACGAGCAGTACTTC
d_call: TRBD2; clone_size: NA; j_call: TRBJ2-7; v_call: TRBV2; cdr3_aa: CASRAGTSGGTHSYEQYF; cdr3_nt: TGTGCCAGCAGGGCCGGGACTAGCGGGGGGACCCACTCCTACGAGCAGTACTTC
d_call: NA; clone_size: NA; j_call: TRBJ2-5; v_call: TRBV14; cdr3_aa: CASSPDRPLGTQYF; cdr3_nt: TGTGCCAGCAGCCCCGACAGACCACTCGGGACCCAGTACTTC
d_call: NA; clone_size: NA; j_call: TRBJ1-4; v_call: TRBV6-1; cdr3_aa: CASSTSEAGKEKLFF; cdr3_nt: TGTGCCAGCAGTACCTCCGAGGCAGGGAAAGAAAAACTGTTTTTT
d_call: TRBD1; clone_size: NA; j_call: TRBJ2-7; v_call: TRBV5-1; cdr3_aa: CASGRDRGHEQYF; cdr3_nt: TGCGCCAGCGGCCGGGACAGGGGCCACGAGCAGTACTTC
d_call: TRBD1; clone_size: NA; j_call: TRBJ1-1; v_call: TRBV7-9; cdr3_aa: CASSRDSIEAFF; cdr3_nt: TGTGCCAGCAGCCGGGACAGCATCGAAGCTTTCTTT
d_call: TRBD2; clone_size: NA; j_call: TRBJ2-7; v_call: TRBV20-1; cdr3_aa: CSARDGGRGGSYEQYF; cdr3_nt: TGCAGTGCTAGAGACGGCGGGCGGGGGGGTTCCTACGAGCAGTACTTC
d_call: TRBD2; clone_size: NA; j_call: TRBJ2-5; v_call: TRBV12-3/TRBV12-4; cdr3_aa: CASRFGGLEGETQYF; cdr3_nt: TGTGCCAGCAGATTTGGGGGACTAGAAGGAGAGACCCAGTACTTC
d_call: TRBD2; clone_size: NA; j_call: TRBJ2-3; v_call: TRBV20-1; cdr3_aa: CSRSGRGSTDTQYF; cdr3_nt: TGCAGCCGCTCCGGGCGGGGGAGCACAGATACGCAGTATTTT
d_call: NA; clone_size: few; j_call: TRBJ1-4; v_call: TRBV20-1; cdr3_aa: CSASRASNEKLFF; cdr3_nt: TGCAGTGCTAGCAGGGCGTCTAATGAAAAACTGTTTTTT
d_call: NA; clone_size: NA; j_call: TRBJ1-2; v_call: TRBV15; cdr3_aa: CATSSGGAPNYGYTF; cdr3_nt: TGTGCCACCAGCAGCGGGGGGGCGCCTAACTATGGCTACACCTTC
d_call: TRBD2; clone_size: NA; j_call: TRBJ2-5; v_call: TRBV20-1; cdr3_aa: CSASLPSAGASGTQYF; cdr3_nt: TGCAGTGCTTCTCTCCCCTCAGCGGGGGCCTCCGGGACCCAGTACTTC
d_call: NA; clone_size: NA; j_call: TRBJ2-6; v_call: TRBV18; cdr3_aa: CASSPMGVGANVLTF; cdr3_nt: TGTGCCAGCTCACCAATGGGGGTTGGGGCCAACGTCCTGACTTTC